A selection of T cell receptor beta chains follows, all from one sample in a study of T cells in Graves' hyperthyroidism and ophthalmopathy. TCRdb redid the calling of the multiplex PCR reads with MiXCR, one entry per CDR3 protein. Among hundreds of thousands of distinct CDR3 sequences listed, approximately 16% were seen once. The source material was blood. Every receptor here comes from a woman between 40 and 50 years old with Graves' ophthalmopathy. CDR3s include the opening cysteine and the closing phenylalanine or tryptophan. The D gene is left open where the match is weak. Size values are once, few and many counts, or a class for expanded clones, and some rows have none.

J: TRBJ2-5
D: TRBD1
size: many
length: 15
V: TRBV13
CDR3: CASSLRPGQGETQYF
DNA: TGTGCCAGCAGCTTACGCCCGGGACAGGGAGAGACCCAGTACTTC

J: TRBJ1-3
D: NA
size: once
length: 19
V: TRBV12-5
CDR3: CASGLVRNEDSDSGNTIYF
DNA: TGTGCTAGTGGTTTGGTACGGAATGAAGACAGTGACTCTGGAAACACCATATATTTT

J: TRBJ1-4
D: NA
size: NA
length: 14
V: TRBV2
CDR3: CASSSHRSNEKLFF
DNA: TGTGCCAGCAGTTCCCACAGGAGTAATGAAAAACTGTTTTTT

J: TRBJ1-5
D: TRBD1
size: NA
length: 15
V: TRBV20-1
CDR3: CSASQGAESNQPQHF
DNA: TGCAGTGCCTCCCAGGGGGCGGAAAGCAATCAGCCCCAGCATTTT

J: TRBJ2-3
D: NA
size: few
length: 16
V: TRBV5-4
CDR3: CASSLWVDRSTDTQYF
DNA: TGTGCCAGCAGCTTGTGGGTTGACAGGTCCACAGATACGCAGTATTTT

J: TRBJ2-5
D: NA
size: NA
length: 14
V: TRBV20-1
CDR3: CSASTPRGLETQYF
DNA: TGCAGTGCTAGTACCCCGAGGGGCCTAGAGACCCAGTACTTC

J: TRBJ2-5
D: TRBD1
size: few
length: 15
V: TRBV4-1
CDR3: CASSQQGTGKETQYF
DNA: TGCGCCAGCAGCCAACAAGGGACAGGGAAAGAGACCCAGTACTTC

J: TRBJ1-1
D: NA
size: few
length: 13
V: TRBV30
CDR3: CACDTGPITEAFF
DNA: TGTGCCTGTGACACAGGGCCCATTACTGAAGCTTTCTTT

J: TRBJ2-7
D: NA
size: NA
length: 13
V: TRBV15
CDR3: CATSRVNSYEQYF
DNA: TGTGCCACCAGCAGAGTAAACTCCTACGAGCAGTACTTC

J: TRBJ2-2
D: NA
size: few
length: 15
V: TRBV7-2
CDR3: CASSFLLGNTGELFF
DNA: TGTGCCAGCAGCTTCTTGTTGGGAAACACCGGGGAGCTGTTTTTT

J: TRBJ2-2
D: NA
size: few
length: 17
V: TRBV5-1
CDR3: CASSLVPGGANTGELFF
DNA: TGCGCCAGCAGCTTGGTGCCGGGGGGCGCGAACACCGGGGAGCTGTTTTTT

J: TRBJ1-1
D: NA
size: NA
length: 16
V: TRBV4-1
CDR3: CASSPGRGLMNTEAFF
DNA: TGCGCCAGCAGCCCTGGGCGGGGGCTAATGAACACTGAAGCTTTCTTT

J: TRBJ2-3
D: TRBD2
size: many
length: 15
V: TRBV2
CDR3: CASSGGGLSTDTQYF
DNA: TGTGCCAGCAGTGGGGGGGGACTGAGCACAGATACGCAGTATTTT

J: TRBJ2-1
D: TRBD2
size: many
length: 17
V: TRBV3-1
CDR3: CASSQVALAGARNEQFF
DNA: TGTGCCAGCAGCCAAGTGGCGCTAGCGGGTGCTCGCAATGAGCAGTTCTTC

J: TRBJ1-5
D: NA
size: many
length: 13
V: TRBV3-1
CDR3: CASSQDPNQPQHF
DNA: TGTGCCAGCAGCCAAGATCCCAATCAGCCCCAGCATTTT

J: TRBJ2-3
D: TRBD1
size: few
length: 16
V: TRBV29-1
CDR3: CSVERGRGQGTDTQYF
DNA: TGCAGCGTTGAAAGGGGAAGGGGACAGGGCACAGATACGCAGTATTTT

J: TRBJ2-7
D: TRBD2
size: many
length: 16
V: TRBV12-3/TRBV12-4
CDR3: CASSPWTSGRIDEQYF
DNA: TGTGCCAGCAGTCCTTGGACTAGCGGGAGAATTGACGAGCAGTACTTC

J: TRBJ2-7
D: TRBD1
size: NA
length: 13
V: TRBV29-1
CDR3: CSVAGTDTYEQYF
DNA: TGCAGCGTTGCGGGGACAGACACCTACGAGCAGTACTTC

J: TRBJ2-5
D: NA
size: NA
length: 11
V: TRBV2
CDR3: CASKVLETQYF
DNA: TGTGCCAGCAAGGTACTGGAGACCCAGTACTTC

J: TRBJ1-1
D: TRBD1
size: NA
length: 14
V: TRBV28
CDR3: CASSGGAMNTEAFF
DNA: TGTGCCAGTTCAGGGGGCGCAATGAACACTGAAGCTTTCTTT

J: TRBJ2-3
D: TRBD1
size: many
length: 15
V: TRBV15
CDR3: CATSLGGQLTDTQYF
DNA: TGTGCCACCAGCCTTGGGGGACAGCTCACAGATACGCAGTATTTT

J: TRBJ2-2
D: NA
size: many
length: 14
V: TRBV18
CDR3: CASSRGRNTGELFF
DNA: TGTGCCAGCTCACGGGGACGGAACACCGGGGAGCTGTTTTTT

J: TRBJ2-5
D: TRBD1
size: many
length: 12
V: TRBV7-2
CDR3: CASSPQGWSQYF
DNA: TGTGCCAGCAGCCCACAGGGGTGGTCCCAGTACTTC

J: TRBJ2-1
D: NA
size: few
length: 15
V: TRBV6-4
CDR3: CASSDLAGPYNEQFF
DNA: TGTGCCAGCAGTGACTTGGCGGGGCCCTACAATGAGCAGTTCTTC

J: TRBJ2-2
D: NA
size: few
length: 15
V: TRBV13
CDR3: CASSNSGSPTGELFF
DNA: TGTGCCAGCAGCAATTCAGGGTCTCCGACCGGGGAGCTGTTTTTT

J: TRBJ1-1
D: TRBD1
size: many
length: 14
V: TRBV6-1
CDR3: CASSRTGRDTEAFF
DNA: TGTGCCAGCAGTAGGACAGGGAGGGATACTGAAGCTTTCTTT

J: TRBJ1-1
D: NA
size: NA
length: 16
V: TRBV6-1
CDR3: CASSTLGTEGNTEAFF
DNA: TGTGCCAGCAGCACACTAGGGACGGAGGGAAACACTGAAGCTTTCTTT

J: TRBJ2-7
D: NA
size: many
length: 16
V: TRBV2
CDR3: CASSSPDKGNNHEQYF
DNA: TGTGCCAGCAGTTCCCCGGACAAGGGGAATAACCACGAGCAGTACTTC